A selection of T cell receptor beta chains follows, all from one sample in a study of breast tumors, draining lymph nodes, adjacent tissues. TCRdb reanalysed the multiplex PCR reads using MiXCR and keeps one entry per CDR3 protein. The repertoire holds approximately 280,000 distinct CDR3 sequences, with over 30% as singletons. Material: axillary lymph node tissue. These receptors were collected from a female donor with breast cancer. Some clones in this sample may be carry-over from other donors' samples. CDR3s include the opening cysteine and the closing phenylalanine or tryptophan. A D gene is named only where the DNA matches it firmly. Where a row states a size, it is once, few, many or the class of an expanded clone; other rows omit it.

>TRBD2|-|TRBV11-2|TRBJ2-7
CASSVGLAAAEQYF
TGTGCCAGCAGCGTCGGACTAGCGGCGGCCGAGCAGTACTTC
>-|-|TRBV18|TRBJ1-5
CASSTRPEDYSNQPQHF
TGTGCCAGCTCAACCAGACCGGAAGATTATAGCAATCAGCCCCAGCACTTT
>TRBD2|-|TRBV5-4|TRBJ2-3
CASSGGVSPTDTQYF
TGTGCCAGCAGTGGGGGGGTTTCACCGACAGATACGCAGTATTTT
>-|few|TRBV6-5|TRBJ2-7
CASRPPGTGSEQYF
TGTGCCAGCAGACCCCCCGGAACTGGCTCCGAGCAGTACTTC
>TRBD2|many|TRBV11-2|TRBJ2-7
CASSLEGLASEQYF
TGTGCCAGCAGCTTAGAGGGACTAGCTAGCGAGCAGTACTTC
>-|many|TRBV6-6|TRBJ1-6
CASRASYNSPLHF
TGTGCCAGTCGAGCATCTTATAATTCACCCCTCCACTTT
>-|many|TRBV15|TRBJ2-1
CATSRGGQGSGAYNEQFF
TGTGCCACCAGCAGAGGGGGTCAGGGCTCGGGAGCCTACAATGAGCAGTTCTTC
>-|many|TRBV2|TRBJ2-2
CASQRQANTGELFF
TGTGCCAGCCAGCGACAGGCGAACACCGGGGAGCTGTTTTTT
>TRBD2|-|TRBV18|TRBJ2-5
CASSREREGGKTQYF
TGTGCCAGCTCACGAGAGCGGGAGGGCGGGAAGACCCAGTACTTC
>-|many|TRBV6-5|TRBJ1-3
CASTRGQRGNTIYF
TGTGCATCGACGCGCGGACAGAGGGGAAACACCATATATTTT
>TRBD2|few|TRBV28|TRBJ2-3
CASSLAGDTQYF
TGTGCCAGCAGTCTAGCGGGAGATACGCAGTATTTT
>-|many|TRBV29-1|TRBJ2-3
CSVGVQGMLDTQYF
TGCAGCGTTGGTGTTCAGGGAATGTTGGATACGCAGTATTTT
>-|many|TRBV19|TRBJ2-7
CASSASSFYEQYF
TGTGCCAGTAGTGCTAGCTCCTTCTACGAGCAGTACTTC
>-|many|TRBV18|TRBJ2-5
CASSPRDRIAETQYF
TGTGCCAGCTCACCCCGGGACCGGATCGCGGAGACCCAGTACTTC
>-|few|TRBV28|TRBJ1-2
CASSPPTNYGYTF
TGTGCCAGCAGCCCGCCGACTAACTATGGCTACACCTTC
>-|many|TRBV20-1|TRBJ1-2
CSAGRRFYGYTF
TGCAGTGCGGGCAGGCGATTCTATGGCTACACCTTC
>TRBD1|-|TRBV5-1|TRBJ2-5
CASSSGTDPAHF
TGCGCCAGCAGCTCAGGGACAGACCCAGCCCACTTC
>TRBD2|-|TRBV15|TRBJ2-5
CATSRDWGGTAKETQYF
TGTGCCACCAGCAGAGATTGGGGGGGAACCGCCAAAGAGACCCAGTACTTC
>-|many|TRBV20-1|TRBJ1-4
CSARWFNEKLFF
TGCAGTGCTAGGTGGTTTAACGAAAAACTGTTTTTT
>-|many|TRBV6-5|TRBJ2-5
CASSPGQETQYF
TGTGCCAGCAGCCCGGGTCAAGAGACCCAGTACTTC
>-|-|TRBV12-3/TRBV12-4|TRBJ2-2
CASSLAELFF
TGTGCCAGCAGTTTAGCGGAGCTGTTTTTT
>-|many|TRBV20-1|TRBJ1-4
CSAGTQRGGKLFF
TGCAGTGCCGGGACCCAACGGGGCGGAAAACTGTTTTTT
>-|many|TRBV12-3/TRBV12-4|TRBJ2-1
CASSQWEGEQFF
TGTGCCAGCAGTCAATGGGAAGGAGAGCAGTTCTTC
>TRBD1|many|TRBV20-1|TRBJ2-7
CSAHGQVYEQYF
TGCAGTGCACACGGACAGGTCTACGAGCAGTACTTC
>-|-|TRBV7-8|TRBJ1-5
CASGLGGNQPQHF
TGTGCCAGCGGCCTTGGTGGGAATCAGCCCCAGCATTTT
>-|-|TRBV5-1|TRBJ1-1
CASSLSDLNTEAFF
TGCGCCAGCAGCTTGTCGGATCTCAACACTGAAGCTTTCTTT
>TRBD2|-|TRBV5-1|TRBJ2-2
CALAGGFRGTGELFF
TGCGCCTTAGCGGGAGGGTTTCGGGGCACCGGGGAGCTGTTTTTT
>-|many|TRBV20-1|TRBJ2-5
CSARQPQETQYF
TGCAGTGCTAGACAGCCTCAAGAGACCCAGTACTTC
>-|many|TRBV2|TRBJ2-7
CASTRDGDDEQYF
TGTGCCAGCACCCGGGACGGAGACGACGAGCAGTACTTC
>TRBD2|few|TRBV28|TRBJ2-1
CASSSRGAGGSNEQFF
TGTGCCAGCAGTTCCCGAGGGGCGGGGGGATCTAATGAGCAGTTCTTC
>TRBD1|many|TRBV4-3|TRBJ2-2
CASSRGQGLNTGELFF
TGCGCCAGCAGCCGCGGACAGGGTTTGAACACCGGGGAGCTGTTTTTT
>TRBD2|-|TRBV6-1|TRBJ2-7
CASSEGTSGSRSGEQYF
TGTGCCAGCAGTGAAGGGACTAGCGGGAGCAGGTCTGGGGAGCAGTACTTC
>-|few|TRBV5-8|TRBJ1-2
CASSLDSTLVGGYTF
TGTGCCAGCAGCTTGGACAGTACGTTGGTTGGCGGCTACACCTTC
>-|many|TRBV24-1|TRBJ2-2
CATSDTLDTGELFF
TGTGCCACCAGTGATACTCTGGACACCGGGGAGCTGTTTTTT
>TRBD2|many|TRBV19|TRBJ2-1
CASSIKRWDYRPHNEQFF
TGTGCCAGTAGTATAAAAAGGTGGGACTACCGTCCCCACAATGAGCAGTTCTTC
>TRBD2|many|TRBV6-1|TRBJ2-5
CASSARLAGAGETQYF
TGTGCCAGCAGTGCCCGACTAGCGGGAGCCGGGGAGACCCAGTACTTC
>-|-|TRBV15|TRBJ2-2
CATSRLGQRATEELFF
TGTGCCACCAGCAGATTGGGCCAGAGGGCCACCGAGGAGCTGTTTTTT
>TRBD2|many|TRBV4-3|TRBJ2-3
CASSLAGVLTDTQYF
TGCGCCAGCAGCCTAGCGGGAGTTTTGACAGATACGCAGTATTTT
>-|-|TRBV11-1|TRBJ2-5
CASSEPPGTPREETRYF
TGTGCCAGCAGTGAACCCCCCGGGACACCCCGAGAAGAGACCCGGTACTTC
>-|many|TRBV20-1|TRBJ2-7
CSASRDSPYEQYF
TGCAGTGCTAGCCGGGATAGTCCCTACGAGCAGTACTTC
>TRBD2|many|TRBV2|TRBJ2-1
CASSASGRKSPYNEQFF
TGTGCCAGCAGTGCTAGCGGGAGGAAGTCCCCCTACAATGAGCAGTTCTTC
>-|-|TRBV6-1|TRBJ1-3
CASKRHAGGDSGNTIYF
TGTGCCAGCAAGAGACACGCGGGAGGTGACTCTGGAAACACCATATATTTT
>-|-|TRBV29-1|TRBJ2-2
CSVFGMGEPFF
TGCAGCGTTTTCGGGATGGGGGAGCCGTTTTTC
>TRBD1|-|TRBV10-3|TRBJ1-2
CAIRESGTGKGYTF
TGTGCCATCCGGGAGTCCGGGACAGGGAAGGGCTACACCTTC
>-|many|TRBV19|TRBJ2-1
CASLASDYNEQFF
TGTGCCAGCCTAGCGAGCGACTATAATGAGCAGTTCTTC
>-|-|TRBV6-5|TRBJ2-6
CASSLLLKVGANVLTF
TGTGCCAGCAGCCTACTGCTAAAAGTGGGGGCCAACGTCCTGACTTTC
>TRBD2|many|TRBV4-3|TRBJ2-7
CASSQDAGLAYYEQYF
TGCGCCAGCAGCCAAGATGCCGGACTAGCGTACTACGAGCAGTACTTC
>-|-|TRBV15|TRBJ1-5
CATSRGAYEHF
TGTGCCACCAGCAGGGGAGCCTATGAGCATTTC
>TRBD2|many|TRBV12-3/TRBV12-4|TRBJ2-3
CASSFGTSLSPLSTDTQYF
TGTGCCAGCAGTTTCGGGACTAGTCTGAGCCCCCTATCCACAGATACGCAGTATTTT
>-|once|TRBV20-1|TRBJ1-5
CSARAGTDGQPQHF
TGCAGTGCTAGAGCGGGGACGGACGGCCAGCCCCAGCATTTT
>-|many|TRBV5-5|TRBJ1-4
CASSRGPFATNEKLFF
TGTGCCAGCAGCCGCGGGCCCTTTGCAACTAATGAAAAACTGTTTTTT
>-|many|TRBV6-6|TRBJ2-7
CASSYQADYEQYF
TGTGCCAGCAGTTACCAGGCGGATTACGAGCAGTACTTC
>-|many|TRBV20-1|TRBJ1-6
CSATTVSSYNSPLHF
TGCAGTGCTACCACAGTGAGCTCCTATAATTCACCCCTCCACTTT
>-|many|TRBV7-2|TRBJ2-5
CASSAFLGETQYF
TGTGCCAGCAGCGCGTTCCTTGGGGAGACCCAGTACTTC
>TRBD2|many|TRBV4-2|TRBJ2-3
CASSPGLAGGPGTDTQYF
TGTGCCAGCAGCCCGGGACTAGCGGGAGGGCCTGGGACAGATACGCAGTATTTT
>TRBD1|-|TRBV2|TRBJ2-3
CASTPGQGLPDTQYF
TGTGCCAGCACTCCGGGACAGGGGCTGCCAGATACGCAGTATTTT
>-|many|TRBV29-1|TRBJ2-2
CSGSGFTGELFF
TGCAGCGGGTCAGGGTTCACCGGGGAGCTGTTTTTT
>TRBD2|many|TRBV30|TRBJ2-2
CAWSVTSDVGELFF
TGTGCCTGGAGTGTTACTAGCGACGTCGGGGAGCTGTTTTTT
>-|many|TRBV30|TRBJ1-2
CASQGQGPYGYTF
TGTGCCTCCCAAGGACAAGGCCCTTATGGCTACACCTTC